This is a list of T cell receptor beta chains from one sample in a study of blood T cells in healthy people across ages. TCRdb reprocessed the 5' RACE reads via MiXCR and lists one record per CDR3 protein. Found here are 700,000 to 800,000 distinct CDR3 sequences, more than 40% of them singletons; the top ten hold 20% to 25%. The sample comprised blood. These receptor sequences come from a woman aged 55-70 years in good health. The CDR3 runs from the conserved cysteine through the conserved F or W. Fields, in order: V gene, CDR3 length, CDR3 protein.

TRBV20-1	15	CSASPPGMRNSPLHF
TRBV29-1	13	CSVGATGGDEQYF
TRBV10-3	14	CAISEYGGEETQYF
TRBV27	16	CASSLGLAVWRDEQYF
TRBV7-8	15	CASSSESLYQETQYF
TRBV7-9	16	CASTRPDGHLADTQYF
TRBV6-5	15	CASSRRRTTTYEQYF
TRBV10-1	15	CATGSGIGGIYEQYF
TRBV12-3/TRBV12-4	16	CASSLSLAGGRDTQYF
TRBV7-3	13	CASSSASGGEQFF
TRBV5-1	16	CASSLPPGSVTDTQYF
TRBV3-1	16	CASSQGDFFSYNEQYF
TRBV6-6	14	CASKRGSGANVLTF
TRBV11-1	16	CASSLGFWVEDETQYF
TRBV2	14	CASSGGTGRGEQYF
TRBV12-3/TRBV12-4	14	CASSSVGTGYGYTF
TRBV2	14	CASSPRGDGGELFF
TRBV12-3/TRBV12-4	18	CASSPGIFRQGVSYEQYF
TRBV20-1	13	CSARDQWNPPQHF
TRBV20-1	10	CSAHGGEQYF
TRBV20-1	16	CSARGMVGGPLETQYF
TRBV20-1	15	CSASGGALSTDTQYF
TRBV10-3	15	CAISESRGSGYEQYF
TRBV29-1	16	CSVGPGQGLAGEKLFF
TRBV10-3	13	CAISADRNNEQYF
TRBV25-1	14	CASSGGLKKNIQYF
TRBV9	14	CASSVGHGDDGYTF
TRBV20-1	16	CSAVLANRGDYNEQFF
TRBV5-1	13	CASSGTVASEQFF
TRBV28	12	CASSSVQETQYF
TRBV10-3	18	CAISVEGADGTGYNEQFF
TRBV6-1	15	CASSEAGPSLYGYTF
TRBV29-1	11	CSSMDTREAFF
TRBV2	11	CASSGPDTQYF
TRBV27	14	CASSRRGGADTQYF
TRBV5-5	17	CASSMALGSWGNQPQHF
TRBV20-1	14	CSASQGLRGYEQYF
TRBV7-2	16	CASSLRSGQGNTEAFF
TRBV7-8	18	CASSLVWGTELTKNIQYF
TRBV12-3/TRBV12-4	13	CASSLRRGTEAFF
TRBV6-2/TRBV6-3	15	CASSPYPDSNQPQHF
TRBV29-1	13	CSVLSGRSDTQYF
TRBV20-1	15	CSVPPADRAQETQYF
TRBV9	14	CASRPGQGSTGYTF
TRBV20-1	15	CSAITSGRVGETQYF
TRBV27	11	CASSLYGEQFF